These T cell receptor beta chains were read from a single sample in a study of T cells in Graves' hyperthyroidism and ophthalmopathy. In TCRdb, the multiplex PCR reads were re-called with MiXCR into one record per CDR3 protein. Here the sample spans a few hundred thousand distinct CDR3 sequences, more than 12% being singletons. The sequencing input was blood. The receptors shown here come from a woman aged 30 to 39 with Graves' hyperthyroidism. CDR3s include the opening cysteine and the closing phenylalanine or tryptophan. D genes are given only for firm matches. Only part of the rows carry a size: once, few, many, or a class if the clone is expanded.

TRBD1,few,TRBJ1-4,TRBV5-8,TGTGCCAGCAGCCCTAATCTGGGACAGGGAGGGGAAAAACTGTTTTTT,CASSPNLGQGGEKLFF
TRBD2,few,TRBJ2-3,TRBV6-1,TGTGCCAGCAGTCCACCGCAACTGGGCGGGAGGGGTACGCAGTATTTT,CASSPPQLGGRGTQYF
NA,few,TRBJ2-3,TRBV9,TGTGCCAGCAGCGTAGACGGAGATACGCAGTATTTT,CASSVDGDTQYF
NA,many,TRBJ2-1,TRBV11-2,TGTGCCAGCACCGTACTAGAAGCATATGAGCAGTTCTTC,CASTVLEAYEQFF
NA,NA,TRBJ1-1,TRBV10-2,TGCGCCAGCAGGCCGGACAGCGAACCTGAAGCTTTCTTT,CASRPDSEPEAFF
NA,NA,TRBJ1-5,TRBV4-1,TGCGCCAGCAGCCAAGTTTCCGGAAACAATCAGCCCCAGCATTTT,CASSQVSGNNQPQHF
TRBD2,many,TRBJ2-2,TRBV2,TGTGCCAGCAGTCGGACTAGCGGTTACACCGGGGAGCTGTTTTTT,CASSRTSGYTGELFF
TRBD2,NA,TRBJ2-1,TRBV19,TGTGCCAGTAGTATCTCGGGACTAGTTGACGTACAGCAGTTCTTC,CASSISGLVDVQQFF
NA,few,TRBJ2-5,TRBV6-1,TGTGCCAGCAGTGAAGCGGTCACAGTGGAGCAAGAGACCCAGTACTTC,CASSEAVTVEQETQYF
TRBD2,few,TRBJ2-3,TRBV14,TGTGCCAGCAGCCAAGATTCGGTATCACGTCTAGCGGATAGCACAGATACGCAGTATTTT,CASSQDSVSRLADSTDTQYF
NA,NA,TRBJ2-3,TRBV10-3,TGTGCCATCAGTGAGTCGCGGGGCCAGGCGGATACGCAGTATTTT,CAISESRGQADTQYF
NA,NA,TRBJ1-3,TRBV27,TGTGCCAGCCGCCCTCCGGAGGAGGGACGGGTAGGCACCATATATTTT,CASRPPEEGRVGTIYF
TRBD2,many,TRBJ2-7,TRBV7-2,TGTGCCAGCAGCCGGACTAGCGGGAGTCAGGAGCAGTACTTC,CASSRTSGSQEQYF
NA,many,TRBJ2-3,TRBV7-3,TGTGCCAGCAGCTTAACGGGAGGAACAGATACGCAGTATTTT,CASSLTGGTDTQYF
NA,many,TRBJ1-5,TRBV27,TGTGCCAGCCCACGAGGGGTGAGGCAGCCCCAGCATTTT,CASPRGVRQPQHF
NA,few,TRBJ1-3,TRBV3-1,TGTGCCAGCAGCCTCAGGACAGAGGGAAACACCATATATTTT,CASSLRTEGNTIYF
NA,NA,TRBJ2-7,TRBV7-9,TGTGCCAGCAGCTTAGGGCGAGCGTTATTTGTAAACGAGCAGTACTTC,CASSLGRALFVNEQYF
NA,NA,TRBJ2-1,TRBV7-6,TGTGCCAGCAGAAAAGAGGGAGCTAATGAGCAGTTCTTC,CASRKEGANEQFF
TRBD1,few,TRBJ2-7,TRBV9,TGTGCCAGTCCGACAGGGGCCCCCTACGAGCAGTACTTC,CASPTGAPYEQYF
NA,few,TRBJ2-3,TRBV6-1,TGTGCCAGCATTCCAGGGAGAGGGACAGATACGCAGTATTTT,CASIPGRGTDTQYF
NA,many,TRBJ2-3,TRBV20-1,TGCAGTGCCCGACCGGGCGGATCTAGCACAGATACGCAGTATTTT,CSARPGGSSTDTQYF
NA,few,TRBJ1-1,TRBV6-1,TGTGCCAGCCGCTGGAACACTGAAGCTTTCTTT,CASRWNTEAFF
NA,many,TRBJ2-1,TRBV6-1,TGTGCCAGCAGGGTACAGAGTACATTGAATGAGCAGTTCTTC,CASRVQSTLNEQFF
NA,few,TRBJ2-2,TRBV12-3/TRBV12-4,TGTGCCAGCAGTTCAAGGACAGAGAACACCGGGGAGCTGTTTTTT,CASSSRTENTGELFF
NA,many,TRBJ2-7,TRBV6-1,TGTGCCAGCAGCCCTGGTATGGAGCAGTACTTC,CASSPGMEQYF
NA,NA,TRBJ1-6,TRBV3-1,TGTGCCAGCAGCCGTCAGGGATCACCCCTCCACTTT,CASSRQGSPLHF
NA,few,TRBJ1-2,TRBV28,TGTGCCAGCAGGCCAGGGGCTTCTAACTATGGCTACACCTTC,CASRPGASNYGYTF
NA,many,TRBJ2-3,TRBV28,TGTGCCAGCAGTAACCGGGGACGCACAGATACGCAGTATTTT,CASSNRGRTDTQYF
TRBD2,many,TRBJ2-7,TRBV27,TGTGCCAGCAGTTTAATATCGGGCGGGAGGGCCTACGAGCAGTACTTC,CASSLISGGRAYEQYF